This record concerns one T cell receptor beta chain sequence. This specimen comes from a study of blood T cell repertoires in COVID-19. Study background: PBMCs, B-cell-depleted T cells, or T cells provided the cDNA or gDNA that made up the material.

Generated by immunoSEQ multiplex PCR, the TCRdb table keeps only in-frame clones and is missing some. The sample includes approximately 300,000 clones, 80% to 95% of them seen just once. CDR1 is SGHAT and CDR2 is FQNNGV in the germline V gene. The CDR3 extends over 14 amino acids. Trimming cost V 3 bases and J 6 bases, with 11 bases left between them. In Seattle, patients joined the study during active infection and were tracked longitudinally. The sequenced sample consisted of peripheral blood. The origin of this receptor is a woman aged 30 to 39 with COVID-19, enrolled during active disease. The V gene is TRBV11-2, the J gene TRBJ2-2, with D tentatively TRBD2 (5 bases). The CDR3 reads CASSFPGMAGELFF. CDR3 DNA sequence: TGTGCCAGCAGCTTTCCGGGGATGGCCGGGGAGCTGTTTTTT.